This entry is about one TCR beta chain. Study processing details: Amplifying reference gene primers gave estimates of nucleated cell counts. Libraries were prepared by immunoSEQ multiplex PCR; TCRdb keeps only in-frame clonotypes and omits some of them. D and trimming come from the DNA, and the V and J calls and clone size come from that table. The sample contains 210,000 or so clones, 86% of which appear only once. This specimen comes from a study of blood T cell repertoires in COVID-19. Study information: Samples representing acute and convalescent COVID-19 were sourced from the United States, Italy and Spain. In each case, the material was cDNA or gDNA derived from T cells, B-cell-depleted T cells, or PBMCs.

Sequenced: peripheral blood. The origin of this receptor is a man aged 50-59 years with acute or convalescent COVID-19.

The CDR3 region is CASRIGGMNTEAFF. The CDR3 DNA sequence: TGTGCCAGCAGAATCGGAGGAATGAACACTGAAGCTTTCTTT. This rearrangement joins TRBV5-4 to TRBJ1-1; D is uncertain. The CDR3 sequence is 14 residues long. V lost 5 bases and J 0 bases, leaving 11 bases between the germline ends. Germline CDR1 is SGHNT and CDR2 is YYREEE (reference sequence).